The 27 T cell receptor beta chains given below trace back to one sample, sequenced in a study of CD8 T cells in ankylosing spondylitis. TCRdb fed the 5' RACE reads into MiXCR, producing one record per CDR3 protein. The data show roughly 280,000 distinct CDR3 sequences, roughly 20% seen once. The sample taken for sequencing was blood, either unsorted or a sorted T cell fraction (not recorded which). Receptor source: a male donor with ankylosing spondylitis or in good health (not recorded which).

The chain links TRBV5-1 to TRBJ2-3, with 9 bases that match TRBD2. With V trimmed by 5 bases and J by 5 bases, 9 bases remained unmatched. The CDR3 is 15 residues long. The germline gives CDR1 SGHRS, CDR2 YFSETQ. The CDR3 loop reads CASRPPGLAVDTQYF. The CDR3 coding sequence is TGCGCCAGCAGGCCACCGGGACTAGCAGTAGATACGCAGTATTTT.

The chain uses TRBV13 and TRBJ2-7; D gene uncertain. CDR1 is PRHDT, CDR2 FYEKMQ, per germline (reference sequence). This CDR3 comprises 14 residues. V was shortened by 4 bases and J by 2 bases, with 12 bases between the two germline ends. The CDR3 DNA reads TGTGCCAGCAGCTCCACAGCCTCAGCCTACGAGCAGTACGTC. It specifies CASSSTASAYEQYV.

This clonotype appeared many times. The chain combines TRBV6-2 or TRBV6-3 with TRBJ2-1; 8 nucleotides match TRBD2. The CDR3 has 15 residues. Per germline, CDR1 MNHEY and CDR2 SVGEGT. V was clipped by 2 bases and J by 7 bases; unmatched bases: 7. The CDR3 nucleotides are TGTGCCAGCAGTTACCGTTTAGCGGGGTTGAATGAGCAGTTCTTC. Its translation is CASSYRLAGLNEQFF.

The J gene is TRBJ1-2, the V gene TRBV5-1; D unresolved. Trimming stripped 4 bases from V and 6 bases from J, with 16 bases between. The germline V gene encodes CDR1 SGHRS and CDR2 YFSETQ. This CDR3 is built from 14 residues. CDR3 sequence (DNA): TGCGCCAGCAGCCTGCAGACTCCCAACCATGGCTACACCTTC. The encoded protein is CASSLQTPNHGYTF.

This chain connects TRBV7-8 to TRBJ2-1; D uncertain. The CDR3 sequence is 12 residues long. Germline lookup yields CDR1 SGHVS and CDR2 FQNEAQ. Deletions cut 3 bases from V and 7 bases from J, with 7 bases between. This CDR3 is CASSFAWNEQFF. The CDR3 nucleotides are TGTGCCAGCAGCTTCGCGTGGAATGAGCAGTTCTTC. Full variable domain (remainder filled in from reference TRBV7-8 and TRBJ2-1): GAGVSQSPRYKVAKRGQDVALRCDPISGHVSLFWYQQALGQGPEFLTYFQNEAQLDKSGLPSDRFFAERPEGSVSTLKIQRTQQEDSAVYLCASSFAWNEQFFGPGTRLTVL.

This clonotype has ten or more counts. The chain employs TRBV5-1 and TRBJ2-5, with D perhaps being TRBD1 or TRBD2 (5 bases each). Trimming removed 5 bases from V and 0 bases from J, with 11 bases in between. The CDR3 loop spans 14 amino acids. Germline CDR1 SGHRS, CDR2 YFSETQ. This CDR3 reads CASSAGTYQETQYF. The CDR3 coding sequence is TGCGCCAGCAGTGCAGGGACGTACCAAGAGACCCAGTACTTC.

This clonotype was counted at least ten times. V gene TRBV20-1 combines with J gene TRBJ2-3, with 9 bases identical to TRBD1. The trim removed 5 bases at V and 1 base at J, leaving 4 bases unmatched. Germline V gene data show CDR1 as DFQATT and CDR2 as SNEGSKA (reference sequence). CDR3 length: 14 amino acids. CDR3 loop: CSALRQGGTDTQYF. For the CDR3, the DNA is TGCAGTGCTCTCCGACAGGGGGGCACAGATACGCAGTATTTT.

This clonotype came up many times. V usage is TRBV12-3 or TRBV12-4 and J usage is TRBJ2-7; 10 bases fit TRBD1. Losses at the gene ends were 4 bases for V and 6 bases for J; bases not matched to a gene: 0. CDR3 length: 12 residues. The CDR3 coding sequence is TGTGCCAGCAGTTGGACAGGGGGCGAGCAGTACGTC. Protein sequence: CASSWTGGEQYV.

This clonotype was observed a few times. The rearrangement links TRBV6-1 to TRBJ2-2, with TRBD2 matching over 9 bases. The germline V gene has CDR1 MNHNS and CDR2 SASEGT. The CDR3 is 15 residues long. The V segment lost 6 bases and the J segment 5 bases; nucleotides outside the gene matches: 7. The CDR3 spells CASRVAGEMTGELFF. DNA of the CDR3: TGTGCCAGCAGGGTAGCGGGAGAGATGACCGGGGAGCTGTTTTTT.

This chain links TRBV3-1 with TRBJ2-1; possibly TRBD2 for D (7 bases). Germline CDR1 and CDR2: LGHDT and YNNKEL (reference sequence). The CDR3 totals 17 residues. V lost 4 bases and J 10 bases, leaving 26 bases between the germline ends. CDR3 DNA sequence: TGTGCCAGCAGCCCCCGGTTTGTCGTTCGGGGGGCCACCGAGCAGTTCTTC. Translating gives CASSPRFVVRGATEQFF.

This clonotype has a handful of counts. This sequence joins TRBV20-1 and TRBJ2-2, with 10 bases fitting TRBD1. CDR1 and CDR2 from the germline V gene are DFQATT and SNEGSKA (reference sequence). The CDR3 spans 14 residues. J was trimmed by 6 bases and V by 4 bases; bases with no gene match: 5. The CDR3 DNA sequence: TGCAGTGCTACCGGGACAGGGGTTGCCGGGGAGCTGTTTTTT. Translation gives CSATGTGVAGELFF.

Points on this clonotype: A much larger clone lies a single base off, so this may be a read error. The J gene is TRBJ2-2, the V gene TRBV20-1; the D gene is possibly TRBD2 (5 bases). Germline V CDR1 and CDR2: DFQATT, SNEGSKA (reference sequence). The CDR3 has 17 residues. The CDR3 reads CCARDNVKRLNTGELFF. In DNA, the CDR3 is TGCTGTGCTAGAGATAACGTGAAGCGGCTAAACACCGGGGAGCTGTTTTTT.

This rearrangement joins TRBV28 to TRBJ1-5, with D tentatively TRBD1 (5 bases). The CDR3 sequence is 15 residues long. V was cut by 4 bases and J by 5 bases, with 15 bases left in between. The germline gives CDR1 MDHEN, CDR2 SYDVKM. The CDR3 reads CASSYTGGFHQPQHF. The CDR3 DNA reads TGTGCCAGCAGTTACACAGGAGGGTTCCATCAGCCCCAGCATTTT.

The chain links TRBV11-2 to TRBJ2-4, with a possible D match to TRBD1 (6 bases). Trimming took 2 bases from V and 0 from J, leaving 20 bases between them. The CDR3 consists of 19 residues. Germline V gene data show CDR1 as SGHAT and CDR2 as FQNNGV. The CDR3 DNA follows: TGTGCCAGCAGCTTATTTCTAGGGGGTGGTGGGGTAGCCAAAAACATTCAGTACTTC. Its protein product is CASSLFLGGGGVAKNIQYF.

This clonotype occurred a few times. The chain recombines TRBV20-1 with TRBJ2-3, with D unclear. Germline loops: CDR1 DFQATT, CDR2 SNEGSKA (reference sequence). V gave up 2 bases and J gave up 5 bases, with 2 bases separating them. CDR3 length equals 10 residues. The CDR3 spells CSARLDTQYF. The CDR3 nucleotides read TGCAGTGCTAGACTAGATACGCAGTATTTT.

This clonotype was counted ten times or more. V and J are TRBV14 and TRBJ2-2; unclear D gene. In germline, CDR1 is SGHDN, CDR2 FVKESK. Trimming removed 1 base at V and 6 bases at J, with 9 bases between. The length of the CDR3 is 14 residues. The CDR3 DNA sequence: TGTGCCAGCAGCCAAGCTCAGACCTCCGGGGAGCTGTTTTTT. Protein product: CASSQAQTSGELFF.

The rearrangement links TRBV7-9 to TRBJ2-1; 7 nucleotides align to TRBD1. J gave up 5 bases and V 6 bases, and 4 bases lay outside the gene matches. The CDR3 runs to 13 residues. The germline CDR1 and CDR2 sequences are SEHNR and FQNEAQ (reference sequence). The CDR3 DNA reads as TGTGCCAGCAGGGACAGGACGGACAATGAGCAGTTCTTC. Translation gives CASRDRTDNEQFF.

The chain has TRBV28 and TRBJ2-3; possibly TRBD2 for D (7 bases). Germline V gene lookup returns CDR1 MDHEN and CDR2 SYDVKM. This CDR3 region has 12 residues. CDR3 protein: CSGGTGTDTQYF. Here the CDR3 DNA reads TGTTCGGGGGGCACCGGGACAGATACGCAGTATTTT. The variable domain in full, with the rest retrieved from reference TRBV28 and TRBJ2-3, is DVKVTQSSRYLVKRTGEKVFLECVQDMDHENMFWYRQDPGLGLRLIYFSYDVKMKEKGDIPEGYSVSREKKERFSLILESASTNQTSMYLCSGGTGTDTQYFGPGTRLTVL.

This clonotype has ten or more counts. This chain links TRBV5-1 with TRBJ2-3; 8 positions match TRBD2. Trimming took 0 bases from V and 0 from J; bases not matched to a gene: 3. The CDR3 covers 16 residues. CDR1 is SGHRS, CDR2 YFSETQ, per germline. This chain's CDR3 is CASSLGASGSTDTQYF. The CDR3, as DNA: TGCGCCAGCAGCTTGGGGGCTAGCGGGAGCACAGATACGCAGTATTTT.

This rearrangement joins TRBV24-1 to TRBJ2-1, with D unresolved. CDR3 size: 13 residues. The ends were cut back, 5 bases at V and 9 bases at J, with 13 bases in the middle. The germline gives CDR1 KGHDR, CDR2 SFDVKD. The CDR3 DNA sequence: TGTGCCACCAGTGTATCAGGTCTAGGTGAGCAGTTCTTC. Amino acid sequence: CATSVSGLGEQFF.

This clonotype was detected a few times. The chain links TRBV29-1 to TRBJ2-6, with D perhaps assigned TRBD1 or TRBD2 (5 bases each). Germline V CDR1 and CDR2: SQVTM, ANQGSEA. The CDR3 contains 15 residues. The V end was cut by 4 bases, the J end by 2 bases, with 12 bases between. The CDR3 DNA reads TGCAGCGTTGCTTTCTTGGGGGCTGGGGCCAACGTCCTGACTTTC. It encodes CSVAFLGAGANVLTF.

This clonotype appeared many times. V is TRBV12-3 or TRBV12-4 and J is TRBJ1-3, with 9 bases identical to TRBD1. This CDR3 has 16 amino acids. J gave up 3 bases and V 6 bases, and 9 bases lay outside the gene matches. CDR3 in DNA: TGTGCCAGCAGCGAACAGGGGGCCGTTAGTGGAAACACCATATATTTT. Encoded protein: CASSEQGAVSGNTIYF.

This clonotype was counted a few times. The chain recombines TRBV6-1 with TRBJ2-2; the D is unclear. Per germline, CDR1 MNHNS and CDR2 SASEGT. The CDR3 has 14 residues. Trimming stripped 2 bases from V and 4 bases from J, with 8 bases between. The CDR3 spells CASSESPGTGELFF. Written as DNA, the CDR3 is TGTGCCAGCAGTGAAAGTCCGGGCACCGGGGAGCTGTTTTTT.

In this sample, this clonotype turned up a few times. This chain joins TRBV5-1 and TRBJ1-2; 8 bases align to TRBD1. Germline V CDR1 and CDR2: SGHRS, YFSETQ. V was clipped by 4 bases and J by 5 bases; unmatched bases: 4. There are 13 residues in the CDR3. The CDR3 sequence is CASSLTGVYGYTF. CDR3 DNA: TGCGCCAGCAGCCTGACAGGGGTATATGGCTACACCTTC.

This clonotype was counted at least ten times. The V and J genes are TRBV5-1 and TRBJ2-3; TRBD2 is a possible D gene (6 bases). The CDR3 spans 16 residues. Per the germline V gene, CDR1 is SGHRS and CDR2 is YFSETQ. V lost 3 bases and J 2 bases, leaving 16 bases between the germline ends. The CDR3 DNA reads TGCGCCAGCAGCTCATACACGGGACTTCTCACAGATACGCAGTATTTT. Protein: CASSSYTGLLTDTQYF.

The chain carries TRBV30 and TRBJ1-4; possible D gene TRBD1, 5 bases. V was trimmed by 0 bases and J by 6 bases, leaving 14 bases between them. In germline, CDR1 is GTSNPN, CDR2 SVGIG (reference sequence). The CDR3 contains 15 residues. This CDR3 reads CAWSVGDLFHEKLFF. Written as DNA, the CDR3 is TGTGCCTGGAGTGTAGGGGATCTTTTCCATGAAAAACTGTTTTTT.

The rearrangement joins TRBV5-1 to TRBJ2-3, with a weak D call TRBD1 (7 bases). V lost 0 bases, J lost 2 bases, and 25 bases lay in between. Germline values: CDR1 SGHRS, CDR2 YFSETQ. There are 20 residues in the CDR3. Here the CDR3 reads CASSLVGGGRGASHTDTQYF. CDR3 DNA sequence: TGCGCCAGCAGCTTGGTTGGAGGGGGCAGAGGGGCGTCCCACACAGATACGCAGTATTTT.